This T cell receptor (beta chain) was sequenced in a study of early stage breast cancer tumors. General study points: Compared with adjacent normal breast, tumors showed about 2.5-fold denser, more clonal T cells.

Of note for this clone: Its antigen is undetermined.

Profiling relied on immunoSEQ multiplex PCR, and the TCRdb table lists in-frame clones only, not all of them. Of approximately 70,000 clones in the sample, roughly 80% were seen once. The V gene lost 0 bases and the J gene lost 1 base, with 12 bases spanning the gap. Germline V lookup: CDR1 SEHNR, CDR2 FQNEAQ (reference sequence). CDR3 length equals 16 residues. Material: blood. V usage is TRBV7-9 and J usage is TRBJ2-5, with D possibly TRBD1 on 6 matching bases. The TCR originated in a person aged 40-50 years with breast cancer. The CDR3 DNA reads TGTGCCAGCAGCTTAGCGGGGGCCTCCCTCCAAGAGACCCAGTACTTC. This sequence encodes CASSLAGASLQETQYF.